These 4 T cell receptor beta chains were all obtained from the same sample, sequenced in a study of T cell responses to AZD1222 COVID-19 vaccine. The protocol was immunoSEQ multiplex PCR, while the TCRdb copy is restricted to in-frame clones and leaves out a portion. The sample holds 130,000 to 150,000 clones, 80% to 95% seen once. Specimen: peripheral blood, collected on day 0 of AZD1222 vaccination. These receptors were obtained from an adult in good health.

This clone has only one observation. This sequence joins TRBV5-6 and TRBJ1-1, with D hard to call. This CDR3 is built from 13 residues. Trimming removed 3 bases from V and 1 base from J, with 7 bases in between. The germline V gene encodes CDR1 SGHDT and CDR2 YYEEEE. The CDR3 region has the DNA TGTGCCAGCAGCTATAACAAGAACACTGAAGCTTTCTTT. It encodes CASSYNKNTEAFF.

The chain has TRBV19 and TRBJ1-2; tentative D call: TRBD1 (6 bases). CDR1 and CDR2 (germline): LNHDA, SQIVND (reference sequence). The CDR3 extends over 15 amino acids. Trimming left V 7 bases short and J 4 bases short, with 19 bases between. The CDR3 nucleotides read TGTGCCAGTACCCCATCGGGGGCGCGAATCTATGGCTACACCTTC. Translated, it gives CASTPSGARIYGYTF.

The chain carries TRBV4-1 and TRBJ2-1; 8 bases line up with TRBD2. V shed 4 bases, J shed 8 bases, and the junction held 16 bases outside the gene matches. Per the germline V gene, CDR1 is MGHRA and CDR2 is YSYEKL. The CDR3 covers 17 residues. The CDR3 loop reads CASSRREAGVLRDEQFF. The DNA for the CDR3 is TGCGCCAGCAGCCGCCGTGAAGCGGGAGTACTCCGGGATGAGCAGTTCTTC.

This chain joins TRBV7-2 and TRBJ2-4; 7 bases fit TRBD1. Trimming at V came to 1 base and at J to 8 bases, leaving 8 bases not matched to a gene. The CDR3 totals 15 residues. Germline V CDR1 and CDR2: SGHTA, FQGNSA. CDR3 in DNA: TGTGCCAGCAGCTTAGGGGACAGAGGGCCGGACATTCAGTACTTC. Translation gives CASSLGDRGPDIQYF.